This T cell receptor beta chain was recovered during a study of spatial heterogeneity in lung cancer (dated by TCRdb to the late 2010s). At the level of the whole study: Beta-chain transcripts were consistently detected in greater numbers than alpha-chain transcripts, which likely reflected higher beta-chain transcript abundance. In non-small cell lung cancer, the study quantitatively compared TCR alpha and beta repertoires across several tumor regions, matched nontumor lung, and blood. The study linked features of the TCR repertoire to counts of nonsynonymous mutations, which were determined by whole-exome sequencing of tumor tissue. In the raw uncorrected reads, each unique combination of TCR and UMI appeared more than ten times on average. In tumor regions, TCR transcript counts showed a strong correlation with a T cell transcriptional module score from matched bulk RNA-seq. At surgery, 220 tumor regions, approximately 64 matched nontumor lung samples and about 56 PBMC samples were TCR-sequenced for both alpha and beta chains. Paper-wide results and their limitations: Counts of ubiquitous and regional expanded TCRs correlated with counts of ubiquitous and regional nonsynonymous mutations, respectively. The tumor nonsynonymous mutation count correlated with the number of expanded alpha and beta TCRs within the tumor. Additional single-cell paired TCR alpha and beta sequencing was considered necessary to confirm, at a functional level, the hypothesis that regional TCRs recognize regional mutations. TCR-seq coverage of tumor T cells was estimated at only approximately 7% for alpha chains and about 13% for beta chains.

The library relied on 5' RACE. Sequencer: NextSeq 500. In the TCR library protocol, a unique molecular identifier was attached to each TCR cDNA molecule so that PCR and sequencing errors could be corrected. In the authors' own workflow: TCR identification, UMI-based error correction and CDR3 extraction were performed with Decombinator tools. TCRs above a frequency of 2 per 1,000, corresponding to the top 1% of the tumor frequency distribution, were defined as expanded. Expanded tumor TCRs were classed as regional if statistically deemed absent (corrected P<0.05) from at least one tumor region, otherwise ubiquitous. Rényi diversity was computed with the R vegan package after subsampling each repertoire 100 times to 5,000 TCRs. CDR3 similarity networks were built from amino acid triplet string-kernel similarity, connecting CDR3s with pairwise similarity above 0.82. TCRdb took the public reads, trimmed them with fastp at Q25, ran MiXCR for clone calling and kept in-frame beta chains. When rows share a CDR3 protein, they turn into one entry using the most common DNA and genes. The authors' filters were not applied to this entry. Present in this sample are fewer than 13,000 distinct CDR3 sequences, about an eighth of which were seen just once. Less than 40% of the sample belongs to the ten largest clones.

This clonotype was seen only a few times. Its antigen is not yet known. Base qualities are not provided; no much larger clone lies one nucleotide away. This specimen's time point label, per the study, means: sample taken at primary tumor resection. The donors were more than 60 patients from the lung TRACERx cohort who had early-stage, untreated non-small cell lung cancer. Without any cell sorting, TCR sequencing was performed on whole RNA extracted either from tumor and nontumor lung tissue or from cryopreserved PBMC samples. A patient was chosen for TCR sequencing only when enough RNA was available from at least two tumor regions. A lung pathologist reviewed the tumor and adjacent nontumor lung specimens before the specimens were selected. The TCR originated in a male donor with early-stage non-small cell lung cancer. Sequencing used lung tumor tissue, obtained at surgery.

The CDR3 is CASSGTGLSNQPQHF. The bases are TGTGCCAGCAGCGGTACAGGGTTGAGCAATCAGCCCCAGCATTTT. Recombination connected TRBV2 to TRBJ1-5; TRBD1 might be the D gene, on 6 matching bases. The germline V gene supplies CDR1 SNHLY and CDR2 FYNNEI. Counted from cysteine to phenylalanine, this CDR3 has 15 amino acids. The retained sequence is limited to the CDR3, 45 bases, with the frame set at the first base. At the junction V is shortened by 6 bases and J by 1 base, with 13 bases in between.